The clone carrying this TCR beta chain was seen many times. Its antigen is currently unknown. The data were taken from a study of glioma-infiltrating T cells after dendritic cell vaccination. Study background: Dendritic cell vaccine was injected intradermally three times, biweekly. General observations from the study: Complete blood and tumor specimen sets were limited to few patients.

Input was 2 to 2.5 ug genomic DNA, or all available if less. Profiled with immunoSEQ multiplex PCR; TCRdb holds only in-frame clones, not every one. This sample yields approximately 100,000 clones, of which around 81% are seen a single time; roughly 12% belongs to the top ten. PBMC were collected before vaccination, two weeks after the third vaccination, and at progression. The germline gives CDR1 MNHEY, CDR2 SMNVEV (reference sequence). The CDR3 is made up of 13 amino acids. The V end was cut by 8 bases, the J end by 0 bases, with 8 bases between. The rearrangement joins TRBV27 to TRBJ1-5; D unclear. This receptor was taken from a human donor with glioblastoma. The sample consisted of blood, taken before dendritic cell vaccination. The CDR3 nucleotides are TGTGCCAGCCGGGTCAATAGCAATCAGCCCCAGCATTTT. Residues: CASRVNSNQPQHF.